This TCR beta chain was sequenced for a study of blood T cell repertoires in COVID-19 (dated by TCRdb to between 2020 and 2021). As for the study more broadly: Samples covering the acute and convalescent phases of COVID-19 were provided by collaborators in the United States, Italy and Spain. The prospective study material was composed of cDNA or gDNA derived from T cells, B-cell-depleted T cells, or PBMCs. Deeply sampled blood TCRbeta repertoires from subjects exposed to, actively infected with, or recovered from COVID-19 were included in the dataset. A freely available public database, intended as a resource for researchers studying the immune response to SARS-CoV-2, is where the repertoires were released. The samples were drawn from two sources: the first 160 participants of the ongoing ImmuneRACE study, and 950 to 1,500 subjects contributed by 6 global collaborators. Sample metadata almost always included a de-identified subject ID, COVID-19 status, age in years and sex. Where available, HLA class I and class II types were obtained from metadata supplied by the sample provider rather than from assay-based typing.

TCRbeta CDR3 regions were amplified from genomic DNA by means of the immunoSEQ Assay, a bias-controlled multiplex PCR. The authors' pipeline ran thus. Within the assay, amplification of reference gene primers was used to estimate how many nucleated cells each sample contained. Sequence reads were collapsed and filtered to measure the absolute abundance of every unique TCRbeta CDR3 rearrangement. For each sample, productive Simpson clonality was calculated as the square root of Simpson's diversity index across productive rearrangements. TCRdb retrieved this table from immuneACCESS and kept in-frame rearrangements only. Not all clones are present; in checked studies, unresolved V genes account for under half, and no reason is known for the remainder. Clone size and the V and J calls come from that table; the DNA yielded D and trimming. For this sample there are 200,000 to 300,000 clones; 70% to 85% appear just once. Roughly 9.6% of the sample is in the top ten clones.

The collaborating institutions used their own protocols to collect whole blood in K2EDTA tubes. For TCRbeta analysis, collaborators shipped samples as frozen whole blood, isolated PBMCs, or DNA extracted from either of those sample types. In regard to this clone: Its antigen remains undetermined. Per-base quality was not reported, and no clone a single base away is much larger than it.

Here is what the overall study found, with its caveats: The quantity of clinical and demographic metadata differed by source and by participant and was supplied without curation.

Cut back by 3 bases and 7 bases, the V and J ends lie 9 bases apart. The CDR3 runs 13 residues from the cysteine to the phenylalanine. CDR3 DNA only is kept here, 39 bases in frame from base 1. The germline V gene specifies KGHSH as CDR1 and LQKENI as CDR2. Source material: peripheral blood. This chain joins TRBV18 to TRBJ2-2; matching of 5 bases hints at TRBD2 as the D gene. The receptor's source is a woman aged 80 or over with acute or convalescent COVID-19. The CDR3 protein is CASSPGRSGELFF. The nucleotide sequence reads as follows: TGTGCCAGCTCACCTGGGAGAAGCGGGGAGCTGTTTTTT.